This entry concerns a single T cell receptor (beta chain). Its binding antigen is unknown. Base quality data are lacking; no much larger clone is found one base away. The data were taken from a study of graft-versus-host responses after intestinal transplantation (dated by TCRdb to the early 2020s). A note on the overall study: Recipients received multivisceral, liver-intestinal, or isolated intestinal transplants. All recipients received anti-thymocyte globulin induction followed by maintenance tacrolimus and steroids for two to four years. A cohort of approximately 24 intestinal transplant recipients, including one retransplant, was enrolled, and a few patients lacking pretransplant specimens were excluded. A peak of at least 4% donor T cells among recipient peripheral blood mononuclear cells was the definition used for donor T cell macrochimerism. Alloreactive clones were identified by sequencing pre-transplant mixed lymphocyte reaction products and comparing these products with unstimulated pre-transplant donor and recipient T cells. After intestinal transplantation, graft-versus-host and host-versus-graft alloreactive T cell clones were followed in the graft, circulation and bone marrow using bulk TCR-beta CDR3 sequencing. Rather than going through the commercial service, samples from a few later patients were sequenced in-house on an Illumina MiSeq and processed with MiXCR.

The paper as a whole reports these results and caveats: GvH clones were detected in recipient bone marrow, and some of these GvH clones were observed earlier in ileal mucosa or blood, consistent with an intestinal mucosal origin. High GvH to HvG T cell clonal ratios were observed in the allografts of patients with donor T cell macrochimerism. The relatively low number and heterogeneity of intestinal transplant patients limited the conclusions. Early after transplant, declines in HvG clones were associated with peak levels of circulating GvH clones.

The germline V gene encodes CDR1 MNHNY and CDR2 SVGAGI (reference sequence). For this chain, trimming is 2 bases at the V end and 9 bases at the J end, and the number of junction bases without a gene match is 8. The CDR3 holds 15 amino acids from the cysteine to the phenylalanine. The DNA shown is the 45-base CDR3, in frame from base 1. The library was built by means of the immunoSEQ multiplex PCR assay. Adaptive Biotechnologies carried out high-throughput TCR-beta CDR3 sequencing of genomic DNA for most patients. The authors' analysis ran thus. TCR sequencing data for approximately 19 patients were retrieved from Adaptive's ImmunoSEQ software; three other patients were processed with MiXCR and VDJtools. Because the origin of CDR3 nucleotide sequences shared between donor and recipient could not be assigned, those sequences were removed. To be classed as alloreactive, a clone needed at least 2-fold expansion over unstimulated cells and a minimum CFSE-low frequency of 0.002% (template counts) or 0.001% (read counts). A clone was considered mappable if detected in the sequenced pre-transplant spleen, lymph node, or MLR CFSE-low populations of the donor or recipient. The cumulative frequency of alloreactive clones was calculated as a percentage of all sequences, weighted by copy number. TCRdb retrieved this table from immuneACCESS and kept in-frame rearrangements only. Not all clones are present; in checked studies, unresolved V genes account for under half, and no reason is known for the remainder. V and J calls and clone size are those listed in that table; D and trimming were worked out from the DNA. The sample records some 29,000 clones, 80% of which are singletons. The leading ten clones occupy roughly 3% of the sample.

To isolate intraepithelial and lamina propria lymphocytes from graft specimens, dithiothreitol, EDTA incubations and collagenase D digestion were used. Serial intestinal graft biopsy specimens collected up to 600 days after transplant underwent bulk TCR-beta sequencing. The input for sequencing was ileum tissue, taken 98 days after intestinal transplantation. The V gene is TRBV6-6 and the J gene is TRBJ2-7, with 12 central nucleotides matching TRBD1. The clonotype was recovered from a human patient who received an intestinal transplant, so some T cells may come from the graft donor. The sequence in DNA is TGTGCCAGCAGTTACGGGGGACAGGGGGCGCGTCCGCAGTACTTC. Its protein is CASSYGGQGARPQYF.